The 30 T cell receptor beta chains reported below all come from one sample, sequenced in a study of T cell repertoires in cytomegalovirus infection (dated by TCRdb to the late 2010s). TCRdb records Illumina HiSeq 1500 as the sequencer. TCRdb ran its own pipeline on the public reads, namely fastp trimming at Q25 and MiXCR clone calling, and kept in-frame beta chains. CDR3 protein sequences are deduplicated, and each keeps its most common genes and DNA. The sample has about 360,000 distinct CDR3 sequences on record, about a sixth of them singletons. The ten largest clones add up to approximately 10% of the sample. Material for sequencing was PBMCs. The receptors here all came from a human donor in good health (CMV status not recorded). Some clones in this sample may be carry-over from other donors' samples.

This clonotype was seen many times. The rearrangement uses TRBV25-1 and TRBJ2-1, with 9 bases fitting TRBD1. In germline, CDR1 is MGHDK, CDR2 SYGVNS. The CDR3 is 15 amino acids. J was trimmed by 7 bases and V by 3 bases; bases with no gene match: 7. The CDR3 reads CASSDFSDRGNEQFF. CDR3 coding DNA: TGTGCCAGCAGTGATTTCAGCGACAGGGGGAATGAGCAGTTCTTC.

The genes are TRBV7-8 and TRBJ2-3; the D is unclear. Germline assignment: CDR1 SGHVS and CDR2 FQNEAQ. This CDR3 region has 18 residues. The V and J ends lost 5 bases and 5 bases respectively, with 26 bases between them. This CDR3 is CASSDVRGRSTSRDTQYF. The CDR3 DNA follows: TGTGCCAGCAGCGACGTCCGTGGCAGGTCAACGTCCCGAGATACGCAGTATTTT.

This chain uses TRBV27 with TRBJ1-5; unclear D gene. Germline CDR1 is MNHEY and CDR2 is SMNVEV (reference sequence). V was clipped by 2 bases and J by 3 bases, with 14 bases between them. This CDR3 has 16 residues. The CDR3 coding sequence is TGTGCCAGCAGTTTAAGGGCAGCGGGGTTCAATCAGCCCCAGCATTTT. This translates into CASSLRAAGFNQPQHF.

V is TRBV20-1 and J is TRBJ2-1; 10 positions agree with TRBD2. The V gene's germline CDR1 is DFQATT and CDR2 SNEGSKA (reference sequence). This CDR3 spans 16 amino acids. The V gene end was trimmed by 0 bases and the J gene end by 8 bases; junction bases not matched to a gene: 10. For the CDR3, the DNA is TGCAGTGCTAGAGATCGTCGACTAGCGGGTGGTGATGAGCAGTTCTTC. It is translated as CSARDRRLAGGDEQFF.

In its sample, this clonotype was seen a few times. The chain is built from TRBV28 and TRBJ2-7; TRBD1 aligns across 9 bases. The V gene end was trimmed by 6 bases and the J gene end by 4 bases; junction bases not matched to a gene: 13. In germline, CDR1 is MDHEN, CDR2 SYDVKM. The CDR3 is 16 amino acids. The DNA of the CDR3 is TGTGCCAGCAGGGCGACCGGTGGACAGGGGCTTTACGAGCAGTACTTC. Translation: CASRATGGQGLYEQYF. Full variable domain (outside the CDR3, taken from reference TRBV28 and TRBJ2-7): DVKVTQSSRYLVKRTGEKVFLECVQDMDHENMFWYRQDPGLGLRLIYFSYDVKMKEKGDIPEGYSVSREKKERFSLILESASTNQTSMYLCASRATGGQGLYEQYFGPGTRLTVT.

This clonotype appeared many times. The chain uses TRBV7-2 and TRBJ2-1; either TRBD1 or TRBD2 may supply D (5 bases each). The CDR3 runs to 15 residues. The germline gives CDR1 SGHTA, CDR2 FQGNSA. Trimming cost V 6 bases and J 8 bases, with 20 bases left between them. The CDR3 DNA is TGTGCCAGCAGACCCGGGACGGGATTGATTTATGAGCAGTTCTTC. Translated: CASRPGTGLIYEQFF.

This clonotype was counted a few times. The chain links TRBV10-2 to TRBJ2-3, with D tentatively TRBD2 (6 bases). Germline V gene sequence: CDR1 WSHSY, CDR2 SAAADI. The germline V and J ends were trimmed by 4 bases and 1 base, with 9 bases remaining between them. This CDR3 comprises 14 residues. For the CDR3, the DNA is TGCGCCAGCAGTGGTCGGAGGGGCACAGATACGCAGTATTTT. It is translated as CASSGRRGTDTQYF.

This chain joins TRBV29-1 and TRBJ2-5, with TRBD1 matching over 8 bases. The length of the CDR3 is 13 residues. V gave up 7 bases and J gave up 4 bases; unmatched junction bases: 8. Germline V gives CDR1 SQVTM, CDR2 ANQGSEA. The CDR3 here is CSATTGDLETQYF. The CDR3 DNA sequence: TGCAGCGCGACGACAGGGGATCTAGAGACCCAGTACTTC.

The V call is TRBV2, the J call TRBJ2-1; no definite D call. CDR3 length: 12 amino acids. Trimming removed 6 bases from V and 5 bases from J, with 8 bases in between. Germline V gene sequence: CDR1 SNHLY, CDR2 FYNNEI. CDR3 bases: TGTGCCAGCAGCACGGACCACAATGAGCAGTTCTTC. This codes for CASSTDHNEQFF. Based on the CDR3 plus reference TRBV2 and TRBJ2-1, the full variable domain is EPEVTQTPSHQVTQMGQEVILRCVPISNHLYFYWYRQILGQKVEFLVSFYNNEISEKSEIFDDQFSVERPDGSNFTLKIRSTKLEDSAMYFCASSTDHNEQFFGPGTRLTVL.

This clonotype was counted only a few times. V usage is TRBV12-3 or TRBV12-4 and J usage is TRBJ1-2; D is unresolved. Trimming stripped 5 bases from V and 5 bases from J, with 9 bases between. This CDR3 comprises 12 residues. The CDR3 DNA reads TGTGCCAGCAGTCGACATTTATATGGCTACACCTTC. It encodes CASSRHLYGYTF.

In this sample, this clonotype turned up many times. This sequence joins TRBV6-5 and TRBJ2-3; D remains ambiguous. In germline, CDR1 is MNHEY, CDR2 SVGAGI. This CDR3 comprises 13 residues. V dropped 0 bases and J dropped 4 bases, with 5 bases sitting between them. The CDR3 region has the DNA TGTGCCAGCAGTTACTCTGCCGCAGATACGCAGTATTTT. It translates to CASSYSAADTQYF.

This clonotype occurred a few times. The CDR3 region is CASSQERTRGTGELFF. The CDR3 DNA sequence: TGTGCCAGCAGCCAAGAGCGGACCAGAGGGACCGGGGAGCTGTTTTTT. The V gene is TRBV4-2, the J gene TRBJ2-2; perhaps TRBD2 as D (5 bases). The V gene's germline CDR1 is LGHNA and CDR2 YNFKEQ. V lost 0 bases and J 5 bases, leaving 13 bases between the germline ends. The CDR3 totals 16 residues.

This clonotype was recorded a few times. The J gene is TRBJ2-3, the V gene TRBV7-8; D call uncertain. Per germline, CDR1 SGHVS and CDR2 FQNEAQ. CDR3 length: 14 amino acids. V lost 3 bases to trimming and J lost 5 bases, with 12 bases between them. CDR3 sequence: CASSLSTIGDTQYF. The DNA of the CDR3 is TGTGCCAGCAGCTTGTCCACGATCGGAGATACGCAGTATTTT.

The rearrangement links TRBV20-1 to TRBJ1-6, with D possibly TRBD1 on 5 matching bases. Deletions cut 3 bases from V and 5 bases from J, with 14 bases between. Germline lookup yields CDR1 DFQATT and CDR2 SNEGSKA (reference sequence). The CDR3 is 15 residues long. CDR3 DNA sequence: TGCAGTGCTAGTCTCCCCGGCAGGGATAATTCACCCCTCCACTTT. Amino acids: CSASLPGRDNSPLHF.

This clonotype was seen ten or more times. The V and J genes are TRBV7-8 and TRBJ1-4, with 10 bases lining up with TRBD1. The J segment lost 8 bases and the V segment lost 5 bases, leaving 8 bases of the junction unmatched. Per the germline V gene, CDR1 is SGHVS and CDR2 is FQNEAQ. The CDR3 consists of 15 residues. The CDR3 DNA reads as TGTGCCAGCAGCCGACTGGGGACAGGGGAAGAAAAACTGTTTTTT. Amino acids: CASSRLGTGEEKLFF.

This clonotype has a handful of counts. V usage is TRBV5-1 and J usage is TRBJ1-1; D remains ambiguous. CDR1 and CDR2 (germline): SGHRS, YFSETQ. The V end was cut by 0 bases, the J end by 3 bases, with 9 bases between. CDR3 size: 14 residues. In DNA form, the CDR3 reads TGCGCCAGCAGCTTGGGTGGACCCGACACTGAAGCTTTCTTT. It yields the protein CASSLGGPDTEAFF.

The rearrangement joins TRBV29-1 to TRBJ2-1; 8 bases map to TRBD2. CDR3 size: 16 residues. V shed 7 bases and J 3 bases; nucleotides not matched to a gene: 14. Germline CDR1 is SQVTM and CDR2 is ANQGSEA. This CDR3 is CSGTGGIAGIYNEQFF. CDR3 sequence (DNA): TGCAGCGGCACCGGAGGGATAGCGGGAATCTACAATGAGCAGTTCTTC.

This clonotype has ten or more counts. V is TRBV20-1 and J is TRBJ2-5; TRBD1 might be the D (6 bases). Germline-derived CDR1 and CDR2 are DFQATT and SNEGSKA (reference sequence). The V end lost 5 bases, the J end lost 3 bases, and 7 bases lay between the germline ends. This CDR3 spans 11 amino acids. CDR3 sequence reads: CSAAGEETQYF. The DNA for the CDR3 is TGCAGTGCTGCAGGGGAAGAGACCCAGTACTTC.

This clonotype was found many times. The CDR3 sequence is CASSLESQGRPLHEQFF. CDR3 bases: TGTGCCAGCAGCTTAGAGTCGCAGGGCAGACCCCTGCATGAGCAGTTCTTC. The chain uses TRBV7-8 and TRBJ2-1; maybe TRBD1 (5 bases). This CDR3 region has 17 residues. Germline assignment: CDR1 SGHVS and CDR2 FQNEAQ. With 1 base removed from V and 8 bases from J, the gap between germline ends came to 21 bases.

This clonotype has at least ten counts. The CDR3 is CASTLNTEAFF. CDR3 sequence (DNA): TGTGCCAGCACCCTGAACACTGAAGCTTTCTTT. The chain uses TRBV7-8 and TRBJ1-1; no definite D call. The CDR3 is 11 amino acids. The V and J ends lost 7 bases and 0 bases respectively, with 3 bases between them. CDR1 is SGHVS and CDR2 is FQNEAQ in the germline V gene.

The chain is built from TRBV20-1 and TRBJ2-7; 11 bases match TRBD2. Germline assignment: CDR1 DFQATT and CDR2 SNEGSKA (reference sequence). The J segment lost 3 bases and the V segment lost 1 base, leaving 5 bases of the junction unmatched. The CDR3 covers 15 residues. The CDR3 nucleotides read TGCAGTGCTAGAGTGGGACTAGCGGAGCACTACGAGCAGTACTTC. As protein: CSARVGLAEHYEQYF.

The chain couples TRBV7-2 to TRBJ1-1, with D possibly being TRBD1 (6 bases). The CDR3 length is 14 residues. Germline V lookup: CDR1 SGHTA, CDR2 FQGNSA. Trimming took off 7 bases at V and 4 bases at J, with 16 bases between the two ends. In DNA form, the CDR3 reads TGTGCCAGCATCCGGGGGGCGTGGGCCACTGAAGCTTTCTTT. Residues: CASIRGAWATEAFF.

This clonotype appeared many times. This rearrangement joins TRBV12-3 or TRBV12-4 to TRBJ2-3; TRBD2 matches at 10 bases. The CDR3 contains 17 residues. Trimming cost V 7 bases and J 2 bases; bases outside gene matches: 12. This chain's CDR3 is CASTPGVTSGVTDTQYF. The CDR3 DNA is TGTGCCAGCACCCCAGGGGTTACTAGCGGGGTCACAGATACGCAGTATTTT.

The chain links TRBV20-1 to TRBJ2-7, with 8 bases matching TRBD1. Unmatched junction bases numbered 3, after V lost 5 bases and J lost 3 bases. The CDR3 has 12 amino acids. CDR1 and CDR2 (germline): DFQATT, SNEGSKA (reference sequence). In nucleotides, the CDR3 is TGCAGTGCTTCCAGGGGGCTCTACGAGCAGTACTTC. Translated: CSASRGLYEQYF.

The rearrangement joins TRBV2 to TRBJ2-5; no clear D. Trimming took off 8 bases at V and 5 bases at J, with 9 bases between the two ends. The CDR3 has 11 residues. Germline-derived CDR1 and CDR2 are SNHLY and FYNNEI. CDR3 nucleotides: TGTGCCAGCGGTAGAGTGGAGACCCAGTACTTC. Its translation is CASGRVETQYF.

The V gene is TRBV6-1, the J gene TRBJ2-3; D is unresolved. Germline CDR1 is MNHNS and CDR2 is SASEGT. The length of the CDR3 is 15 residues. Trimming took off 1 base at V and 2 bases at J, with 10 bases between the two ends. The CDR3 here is CASSEGVFVTDTQYF. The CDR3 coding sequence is TGTGCCAGCAGTGAAGGAGTCTTCGTCACAGATACGCAGTATTTT.

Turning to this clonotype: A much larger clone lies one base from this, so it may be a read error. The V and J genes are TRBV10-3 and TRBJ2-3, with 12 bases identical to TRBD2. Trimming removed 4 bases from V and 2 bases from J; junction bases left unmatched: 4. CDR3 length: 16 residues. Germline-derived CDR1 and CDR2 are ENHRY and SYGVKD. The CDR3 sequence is CAISGTSGDDTDTQYF. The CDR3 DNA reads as TGTGCCATCAGTGGGACTAGCGGGGACGACACAGATACGCAGTATTTT.

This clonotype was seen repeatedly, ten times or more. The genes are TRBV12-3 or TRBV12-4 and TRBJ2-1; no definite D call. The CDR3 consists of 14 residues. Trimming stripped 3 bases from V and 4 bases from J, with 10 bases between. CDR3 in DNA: TGTGCCAGCAGTTTTAATGGCAATTACAATGAGCAGTTCTTC. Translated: CASSFNGNYNEQFF.

The chain's CDR3 is CASSPMTVQTNEKLFF. The CDR3, as DNA: TGTGCCAGCTCACCAATGACGGTACAAACTAATGAAAAACTGTTTTTT. The gene calls are TRBV18 and TRBJ1-4; D not certain. Trimming removed 2 bases at V and 1 base at J, with 11 bases between. The CDR3 consists of 16 residues. CDR1 is KGHSH and CDR2 is LQKENI in the germline V gene.

The CDR3 DNA follows: TGCGCCAGCAGCTTCGTTGCAGGGGACGGCTCACCCCTCCACTTT. Translated, it gives CASSFVAGDGSPLHF. The rearrangement joins TRBV5-1 to TRBJ1-6; weak D call: TRBD1 (6 bases). CDR3 size: 15 residues. The V gene's germline CDR1 is SGHRS and CDR2 YFSETQ. Trimming removed 2 bases at V and 10 bases at J, with 16 bases between.